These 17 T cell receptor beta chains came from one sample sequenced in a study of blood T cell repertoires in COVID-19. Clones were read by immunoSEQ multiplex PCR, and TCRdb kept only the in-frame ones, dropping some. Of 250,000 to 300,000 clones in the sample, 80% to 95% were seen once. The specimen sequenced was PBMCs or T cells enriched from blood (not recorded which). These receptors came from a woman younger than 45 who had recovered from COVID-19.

The CDR3 nucleotides read TGTGCCAGCTGTTGGACCATGGACAGTCCCAATGAGCAGTTCTTC. This encodes CASCWTMDSPNEQFF. The chain is built from TRBV27 and TRBJ2-1, with D possibly matching TRBD1 (6 bases). In germline, CDR1 is MNHEY, CDR2 SMNVEV (reference sequence). The V and J ends lost 8 bases and 6 bases respectively, with 20 bases between them. CDR3 length: 15 amino acids.

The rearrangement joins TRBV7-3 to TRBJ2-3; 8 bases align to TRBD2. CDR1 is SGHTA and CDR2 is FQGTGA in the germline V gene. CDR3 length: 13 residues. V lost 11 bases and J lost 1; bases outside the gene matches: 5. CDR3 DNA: TGTGCCGGATTAGCGGGGCGCACAGATACGCAGTATTTT. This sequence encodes CAGLAGRTDTQYF.

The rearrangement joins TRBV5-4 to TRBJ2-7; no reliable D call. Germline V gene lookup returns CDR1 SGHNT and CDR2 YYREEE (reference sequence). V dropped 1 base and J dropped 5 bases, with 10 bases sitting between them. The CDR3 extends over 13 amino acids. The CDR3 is CASSLTTFDEQYF. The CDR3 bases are TGTGCCAGCAGCTTGACCACTTTCGACGAGCAGTACTTC.

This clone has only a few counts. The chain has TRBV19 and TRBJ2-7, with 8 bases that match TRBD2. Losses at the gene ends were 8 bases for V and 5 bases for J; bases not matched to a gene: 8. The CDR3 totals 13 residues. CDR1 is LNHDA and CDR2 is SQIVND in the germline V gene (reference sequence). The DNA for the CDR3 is TGTGCCAGTCTCGGAGCGGGAGAGGACGAGCAGTACTTC. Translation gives CASLGAGEDEQYF.

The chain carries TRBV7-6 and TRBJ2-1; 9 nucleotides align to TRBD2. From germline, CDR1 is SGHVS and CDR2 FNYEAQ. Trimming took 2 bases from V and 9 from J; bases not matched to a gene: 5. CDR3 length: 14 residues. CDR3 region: CASSLLAGGGEQFF. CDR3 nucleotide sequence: TGTGCCAGCAGCTTACTTGCGGGAGGGGGTGAGCAGTTCTTC. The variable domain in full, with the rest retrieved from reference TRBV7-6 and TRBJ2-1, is GAGVSQSPRYKVTKRGQDVALRCDPISGHVSLYWYRQALGQGPEFLTYFNYEAQQDKSGLPNDRFSAERPEGSISTLTIQRTEQRDSAMYRCASSLLAGGGEQFFGPGTRLTVL.

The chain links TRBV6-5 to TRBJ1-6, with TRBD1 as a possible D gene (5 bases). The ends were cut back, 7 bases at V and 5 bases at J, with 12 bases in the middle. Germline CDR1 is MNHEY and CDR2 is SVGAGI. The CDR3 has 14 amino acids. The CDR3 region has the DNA TGTGCCAGCACGTCCCCCAGGGATAATTCACCCCTCCACTTT. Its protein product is CASTSPRDNSPLHF.

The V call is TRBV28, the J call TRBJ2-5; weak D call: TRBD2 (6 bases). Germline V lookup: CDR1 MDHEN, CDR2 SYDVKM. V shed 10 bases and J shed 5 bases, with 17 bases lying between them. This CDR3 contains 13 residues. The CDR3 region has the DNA TGTGCCACCCGGGGAGGATCTGGGGAGACCCAGTACTTC. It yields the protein CATRGGSGETQYF.

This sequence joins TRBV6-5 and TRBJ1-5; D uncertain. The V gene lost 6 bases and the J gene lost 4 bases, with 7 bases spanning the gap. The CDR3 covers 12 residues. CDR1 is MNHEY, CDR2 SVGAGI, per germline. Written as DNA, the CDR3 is TGTGCCAGCAGCGTACTGAATCAGCCCCAGCATTTT. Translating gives CASSVLNQPQHF.

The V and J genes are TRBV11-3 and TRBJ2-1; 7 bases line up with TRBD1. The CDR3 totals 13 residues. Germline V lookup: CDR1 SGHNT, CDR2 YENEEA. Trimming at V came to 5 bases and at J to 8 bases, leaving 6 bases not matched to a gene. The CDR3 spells CASSNRGFDEQFF. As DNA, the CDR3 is TGTGCCAGCAGCAACAGGGGTTTCGATGAGCAGTTCTTC.

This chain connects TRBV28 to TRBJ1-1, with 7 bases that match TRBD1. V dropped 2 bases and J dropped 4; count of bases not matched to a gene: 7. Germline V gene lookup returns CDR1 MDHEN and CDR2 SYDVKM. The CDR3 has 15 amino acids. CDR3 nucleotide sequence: TGTGCCAGCAGTTTAGGGGGATACAGGGGCACTGAAGCTTTCTTT. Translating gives CASSLGGYRGTEAFF.

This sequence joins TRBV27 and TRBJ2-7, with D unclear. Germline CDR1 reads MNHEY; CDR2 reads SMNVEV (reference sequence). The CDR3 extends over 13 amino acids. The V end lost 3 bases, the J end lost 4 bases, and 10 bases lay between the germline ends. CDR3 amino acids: CASSFAEPYEQYF. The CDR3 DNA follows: TGTGCCAGCAGTTTTGCAGAACCTTACGAGCAGTACTTC.

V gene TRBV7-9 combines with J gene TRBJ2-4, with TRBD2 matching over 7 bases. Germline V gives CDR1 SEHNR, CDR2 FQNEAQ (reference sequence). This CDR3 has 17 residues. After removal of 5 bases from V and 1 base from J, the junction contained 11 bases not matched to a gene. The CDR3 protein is CASSPHPGEGAKNIQYF. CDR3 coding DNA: TGTGCCAGCAGCCCCCACCCCGGGGAGGGGGCCAAAAACATTCAGTACTTC.

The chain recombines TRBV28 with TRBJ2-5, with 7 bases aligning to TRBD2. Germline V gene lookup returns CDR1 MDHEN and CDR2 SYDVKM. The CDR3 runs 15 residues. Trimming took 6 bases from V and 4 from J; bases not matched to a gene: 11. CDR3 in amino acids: CASSLSGYSRETQYF. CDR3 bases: TGTGCCAGCAGCCTTAGCGGGTATAGCCGAGAGACCCAGTACTTC.

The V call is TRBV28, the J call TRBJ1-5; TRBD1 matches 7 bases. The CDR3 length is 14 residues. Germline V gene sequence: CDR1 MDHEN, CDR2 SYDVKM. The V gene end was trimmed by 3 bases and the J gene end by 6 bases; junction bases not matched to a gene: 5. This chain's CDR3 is CASSFDRVGQPQHF. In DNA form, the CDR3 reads TGTGCCAGCAGTTTCGACAGGGTAGGTCAGCCCCAGCATTTT.

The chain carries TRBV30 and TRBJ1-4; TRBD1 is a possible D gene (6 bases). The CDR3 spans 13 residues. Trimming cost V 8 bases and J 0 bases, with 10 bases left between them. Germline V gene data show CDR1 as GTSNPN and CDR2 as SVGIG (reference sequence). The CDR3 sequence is CAGGQTTNEKLFF. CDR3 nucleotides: TGTGCCGGAGGACAGACAACTAATGAAAAACTGTTTTTT.

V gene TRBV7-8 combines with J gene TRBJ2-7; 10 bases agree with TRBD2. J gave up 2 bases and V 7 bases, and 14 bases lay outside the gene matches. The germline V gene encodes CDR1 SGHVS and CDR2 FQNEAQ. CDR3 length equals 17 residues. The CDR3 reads CASMRTSGFMAPYEQYF. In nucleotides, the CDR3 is TGTGCCAGCATGAGGACTAGCGGATTTATGGCACCCTACGAGCAGTACTTC.

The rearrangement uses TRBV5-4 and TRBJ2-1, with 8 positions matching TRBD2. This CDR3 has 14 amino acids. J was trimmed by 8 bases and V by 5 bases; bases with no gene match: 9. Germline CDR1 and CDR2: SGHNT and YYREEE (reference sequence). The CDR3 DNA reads TGTGCCAGCAGGGTCAGCGGGAGATTAGATGAGCAGTTCTTC. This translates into CASRVSGRLDEQFF.